This T cell receptor beta chain was identified in a study of Ad26.COV2.S vaccination and SARS-CoV-2 variants. The J segment lost 2 bases and the V segment lost 3 bases, leaving 15 bases of the junction unmatched. Germline CDR1 SQVTM, CDR2 ANQGSEA. The CDR3 totals 18 residues. Only in-frame clones appear in the TCRdb table, and some are missing; sequencing was by immunoSEQ multiplex PCR. The sample consists of roughly 300,000 clones, roughly nine tenths of them appearing once. Indicated treatment: some 19 received Ad26.COV2.S at low or high dose, single or two shots; several received placebo; per-sample allocation not given. Collection of the samples took place on day 63 after the first injection of vaccine or placebo.

The sequence came from a person aged 18-60 years who received the Ad26.COV2.S COVID-19 vaccine or a placebo. V is TRBV29-1 and J is TRBJ2-5; 10 bases map to TRBD2. The sequencing used peripheral blood, collected in a trial of Ad26.COV2.S vaccine versus placebo. CDR3 sequence reads: CSVDIRSRTSGTQETQYF. CDR3 bases: TGCAGCGTTGACATCAGATCAAGGACTAGCGGAACTCAAGAGACCCAGTACTTC.